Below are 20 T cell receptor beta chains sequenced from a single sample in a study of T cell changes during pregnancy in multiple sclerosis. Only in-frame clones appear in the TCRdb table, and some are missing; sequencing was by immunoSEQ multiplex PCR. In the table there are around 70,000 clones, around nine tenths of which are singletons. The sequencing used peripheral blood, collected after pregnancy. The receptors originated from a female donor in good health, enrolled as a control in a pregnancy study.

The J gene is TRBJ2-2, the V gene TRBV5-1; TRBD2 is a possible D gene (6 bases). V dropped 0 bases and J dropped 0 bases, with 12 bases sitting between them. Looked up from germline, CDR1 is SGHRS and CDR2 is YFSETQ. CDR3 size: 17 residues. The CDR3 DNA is TGCGCCAGCAGCTTGGAGGAGGGGCAAGCGAACACCGGGGAGCTGTTTTTT. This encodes CASSLEEGQANTGELFF. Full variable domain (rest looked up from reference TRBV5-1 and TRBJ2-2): KAGVTQTPRYLIKTRGQQVTLSCSPISGHRSVSWYQQTPGQGLQFLFEYFSETQRNKGNFPGRFSGRQFSNSRSEMNVSTLELGDSALYLCASSLEEGQANTGELFFGEGSRLTVL.

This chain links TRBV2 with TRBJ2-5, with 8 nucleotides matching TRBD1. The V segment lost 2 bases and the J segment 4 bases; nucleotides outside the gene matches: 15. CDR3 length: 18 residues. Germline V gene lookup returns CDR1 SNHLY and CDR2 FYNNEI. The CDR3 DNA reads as TGTGCCAGCAGTGAAAAACCCTCGGGCAGGGGGCGCGCAGAGACCCAGTACTTC. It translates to CASSEKPSGRGRAETQYF. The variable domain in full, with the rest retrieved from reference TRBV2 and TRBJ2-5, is EPEVTQTPSHQVTQMGQEVILRCVPISNHLYFYWYRQILGQKVEFLVSFYNNEISEKSEIFDDQFSVERPDGSNFTLKIRSTKLEDSAMYFCASSEKPSGRGRAETQYFGPGTRLLVL.

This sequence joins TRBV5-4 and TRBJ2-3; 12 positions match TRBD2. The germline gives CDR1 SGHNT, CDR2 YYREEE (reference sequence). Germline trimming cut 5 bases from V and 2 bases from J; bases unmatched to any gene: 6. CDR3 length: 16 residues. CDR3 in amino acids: CASRTTSGGDTDTQYF. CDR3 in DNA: TGTGCCAGCAGGACGACTAGCGGGGGCGACACAGATACGCAGTATTTT.

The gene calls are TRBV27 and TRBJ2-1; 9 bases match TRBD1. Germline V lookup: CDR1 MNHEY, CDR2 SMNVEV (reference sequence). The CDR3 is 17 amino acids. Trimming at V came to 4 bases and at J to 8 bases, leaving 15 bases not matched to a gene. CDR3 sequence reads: CASSSLPGGQGGDEQFF. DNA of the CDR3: TGTGCCAGCAGTTCCCTCCCCGGGGGACAGGGCGGCGATGAGCAGTTCTTC.

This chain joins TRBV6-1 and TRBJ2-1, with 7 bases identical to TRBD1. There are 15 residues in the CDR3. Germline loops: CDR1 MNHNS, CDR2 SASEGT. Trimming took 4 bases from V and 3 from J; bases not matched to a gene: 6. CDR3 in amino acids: CASSAGTDLYNEQFF. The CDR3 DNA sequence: TGTGCCAGCAGTGCCGGGACAGACCTCTACAATGAGCAGTTCTTC.

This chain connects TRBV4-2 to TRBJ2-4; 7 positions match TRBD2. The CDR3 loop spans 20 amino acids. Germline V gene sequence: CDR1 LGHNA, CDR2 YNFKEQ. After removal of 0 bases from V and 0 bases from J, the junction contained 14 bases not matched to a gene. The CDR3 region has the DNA TGTGCCAGCAGCCAAGATAGGAGGCGGGGAGGGAATTTAGCCAAAAACATTCAGTACTTC. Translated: CASSQDRRRGGNLAKNIQYF.

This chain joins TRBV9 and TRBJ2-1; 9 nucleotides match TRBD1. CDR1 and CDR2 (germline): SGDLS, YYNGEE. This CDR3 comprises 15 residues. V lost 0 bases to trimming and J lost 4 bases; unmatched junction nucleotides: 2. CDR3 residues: CASSVDGQGYNEQFF. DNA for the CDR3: TGTGCCAGCAGCGTAGACGGACAGGGGTACAATGAGCAGTTCTTC.

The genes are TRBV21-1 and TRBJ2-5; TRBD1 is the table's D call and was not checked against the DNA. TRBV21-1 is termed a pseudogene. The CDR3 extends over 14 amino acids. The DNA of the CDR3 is TGTGCCAGCAGCAAAGTTTGGACAGGAGAGACCCAGTACTTC. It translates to CASSKVWTGETQYF.

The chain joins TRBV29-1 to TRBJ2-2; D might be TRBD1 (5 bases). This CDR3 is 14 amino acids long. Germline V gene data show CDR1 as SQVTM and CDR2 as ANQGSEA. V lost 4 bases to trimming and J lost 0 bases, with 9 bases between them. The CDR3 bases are TGCAGCGTTGGGGCAGGGTCGAACACCGGGGAGCTGTTTTTT. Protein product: CSVGAGSNTGELFF.

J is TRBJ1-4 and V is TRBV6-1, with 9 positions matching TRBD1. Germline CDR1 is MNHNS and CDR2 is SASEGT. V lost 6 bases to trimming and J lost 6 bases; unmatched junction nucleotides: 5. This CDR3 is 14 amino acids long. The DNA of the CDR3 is TGTGCCAGCAGGAGGACAGGGGTGGATGAAAAACTGTTTTTT. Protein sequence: CASRRTGVDEKLFF.

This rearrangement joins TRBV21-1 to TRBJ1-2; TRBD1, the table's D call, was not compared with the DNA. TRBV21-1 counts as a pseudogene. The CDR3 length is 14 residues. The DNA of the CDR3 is TGTGCCAGCAGGGGGGACAGCTATAACTATGGCTACACCTTC. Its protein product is CASRGDSYNYGYTF.

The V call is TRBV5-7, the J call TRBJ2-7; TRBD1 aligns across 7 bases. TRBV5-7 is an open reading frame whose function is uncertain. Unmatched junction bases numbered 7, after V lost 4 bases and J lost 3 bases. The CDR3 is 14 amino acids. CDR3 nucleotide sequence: TGTGCCAGCAGCCGGGGACAGAAAGTCTACGAGCAGTACTTC. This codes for CASSRGQKVYEQYF.

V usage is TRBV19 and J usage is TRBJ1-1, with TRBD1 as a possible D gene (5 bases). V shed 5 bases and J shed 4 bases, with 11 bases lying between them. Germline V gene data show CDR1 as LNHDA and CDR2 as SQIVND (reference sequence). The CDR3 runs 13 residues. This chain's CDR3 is CASSFREPTEAFF. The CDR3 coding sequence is TGTGCCAGTAGTTTCAGGGAACCCACTGAAGCTTTCTTT.

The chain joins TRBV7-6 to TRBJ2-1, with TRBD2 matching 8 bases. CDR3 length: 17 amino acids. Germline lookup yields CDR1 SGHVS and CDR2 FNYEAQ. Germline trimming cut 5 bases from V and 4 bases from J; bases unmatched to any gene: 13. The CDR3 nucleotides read TGTGCCAGCAGCGGGGAAAATAGCGGGGTGGTTTACAATGAGCAGTTCTTC. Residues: CASSGENSGVVYNEQFF.

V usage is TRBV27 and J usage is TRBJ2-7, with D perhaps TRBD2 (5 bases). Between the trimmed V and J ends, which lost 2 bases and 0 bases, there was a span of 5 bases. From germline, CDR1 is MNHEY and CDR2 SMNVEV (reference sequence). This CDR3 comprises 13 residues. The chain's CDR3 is CASSLAGSYEQYF. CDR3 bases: TGTGCCAGCAGTTTAGCGGGCTCCTACGAGCAGTACTTC.

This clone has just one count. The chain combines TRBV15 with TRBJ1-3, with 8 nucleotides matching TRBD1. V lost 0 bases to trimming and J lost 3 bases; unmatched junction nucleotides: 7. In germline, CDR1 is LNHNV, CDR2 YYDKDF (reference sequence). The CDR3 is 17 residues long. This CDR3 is CATSRERGQEGGNTIYF. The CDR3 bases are TGTGCCACCAGCAGAGAACGGGGACAGGAGGGTGGAAACACCATATATTTT. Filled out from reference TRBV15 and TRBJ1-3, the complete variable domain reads DAMVIQNPRYQVTQFGKPVTLSCSQTLNHNVMYWYQQKSSQAPKLLFHYYDKDFNNEADTPDNFQSRRPNTSFCFLDIRSPGLGDTAMYLCATSRERGQEGGNTIYFGEGSWLTVV.

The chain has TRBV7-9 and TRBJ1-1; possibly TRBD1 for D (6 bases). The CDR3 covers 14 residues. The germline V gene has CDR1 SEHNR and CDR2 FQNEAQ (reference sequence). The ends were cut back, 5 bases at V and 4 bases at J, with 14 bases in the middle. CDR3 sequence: CASSPILGATEAFF. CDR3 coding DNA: TGTGCCAGCAGCCCGATACTGGGGGCCACTGAAGCTTTCTTT.

The CDR3 is CAISRDAGNNEQFF. In DNA, the CDR3 is TGTGCCATCAGCCGGGACGCGGGAAACAATGAGCAGTTCTTC. The chain recombines TRBV10-3 with TRBJ2-1; TRBD2 is a possible D gene (6 bases). Germline CDR1 ENHRY, CDR2 SYGVKD. The CDR3 spans 14 residues. Trimming cost V 6 bases and J 5 bases, with 14 bases left between them.

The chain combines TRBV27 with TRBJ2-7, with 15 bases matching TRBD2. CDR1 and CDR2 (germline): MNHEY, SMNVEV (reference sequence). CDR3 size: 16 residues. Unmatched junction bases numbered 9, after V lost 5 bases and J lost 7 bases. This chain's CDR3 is CASSGGLAGGPGEQYF. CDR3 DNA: TGTGCCAGCAGTGGCGGACTAGCGGGAGGGCCGGGTGAGCAGTACTTC.

This CDR3 is CASSLGQGNSPLHF. The CDR3, as DNA: TGTGCCAGCAGCTTGGGGCAGGGGAATTCACCCCTCCACTTT. The rearrangement links TRBV5-6 to TRBJ1-6; tentative D call: TRBD1 (6 bases). This CDR3 spans 14 amino acids. Germline CDR1 reads SGHDT; CDR2 reads YYEEEE. With 0 bases removed from V and 7 bases from J, the gap between germline ends came to 8 bases.